The clone carrying this TCR beta chain has only a few counts. Its antigen is as yet unknown. Sequencing libraries made from TCR beta cDNA carried unique molecular identifiers. MiXCR was run by TCRdb on the PCR reads, yielding one entry per CDR3 protein. Among about 260,000 distinct CDR3 sequences, 30% to 45% were seen once, and the ten largest hold roughly 4.8%. Germline CDR1 is MNHNY and CDR2 is SVGAGI (reference sequence). Trimming cost V 6 bases and J 13 bases; bases outside gene matches: 17. The CDR3 covers 17 residues. The data are from a study of post-analysis software for immune sequencing data. Study-wide points: There were five or six TRBV segments more frequent in patients than controls, and TRBV5-6, TRBV5-1 and TRBV20-1 were among them.

This chain connects TRBV6-6 to TRBJ2-1; 14 bases fit TRBD2. The sequence was collected from a girl aged 5 to 17 with multiple sclerosis. The specimen sequenced was blood. CDR3 sequence (DNA): TGTGCCAGCAGGCCCGGGACTAGCGGGAGTTTGGAGGAGACCCAGTTCTTC. Translation: CASRPGTSGSLEETQFF.